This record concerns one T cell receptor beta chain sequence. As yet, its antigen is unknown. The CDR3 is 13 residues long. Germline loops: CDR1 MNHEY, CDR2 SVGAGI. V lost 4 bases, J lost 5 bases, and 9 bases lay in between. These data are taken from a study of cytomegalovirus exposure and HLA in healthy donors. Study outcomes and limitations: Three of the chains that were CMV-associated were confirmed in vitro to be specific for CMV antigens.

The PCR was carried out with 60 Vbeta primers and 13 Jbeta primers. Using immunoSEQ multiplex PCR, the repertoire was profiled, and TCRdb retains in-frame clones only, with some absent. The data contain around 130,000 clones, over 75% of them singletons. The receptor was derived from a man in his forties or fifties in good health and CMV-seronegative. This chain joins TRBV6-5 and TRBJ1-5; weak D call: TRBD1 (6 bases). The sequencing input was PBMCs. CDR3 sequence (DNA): TGTGCCAGCAGTTCGACAGGCTATCAGCCCCAGCATTTT. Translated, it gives CASSSTGYQPQHF.